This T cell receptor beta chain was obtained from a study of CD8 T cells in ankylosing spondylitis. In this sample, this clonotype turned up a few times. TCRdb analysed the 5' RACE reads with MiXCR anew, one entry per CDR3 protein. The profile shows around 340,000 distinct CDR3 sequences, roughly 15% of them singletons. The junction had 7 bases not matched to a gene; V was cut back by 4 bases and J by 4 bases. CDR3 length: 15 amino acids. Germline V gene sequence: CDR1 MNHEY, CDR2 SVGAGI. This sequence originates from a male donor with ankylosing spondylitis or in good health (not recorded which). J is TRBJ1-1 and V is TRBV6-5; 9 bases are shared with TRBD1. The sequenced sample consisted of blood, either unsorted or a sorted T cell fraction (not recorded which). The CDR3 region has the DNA TGTGCCAGCAGTTTTTCCGGGACAGGGTCCACTGAAGCTTTCTTT. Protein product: CASSFSGTGSTEAFF.